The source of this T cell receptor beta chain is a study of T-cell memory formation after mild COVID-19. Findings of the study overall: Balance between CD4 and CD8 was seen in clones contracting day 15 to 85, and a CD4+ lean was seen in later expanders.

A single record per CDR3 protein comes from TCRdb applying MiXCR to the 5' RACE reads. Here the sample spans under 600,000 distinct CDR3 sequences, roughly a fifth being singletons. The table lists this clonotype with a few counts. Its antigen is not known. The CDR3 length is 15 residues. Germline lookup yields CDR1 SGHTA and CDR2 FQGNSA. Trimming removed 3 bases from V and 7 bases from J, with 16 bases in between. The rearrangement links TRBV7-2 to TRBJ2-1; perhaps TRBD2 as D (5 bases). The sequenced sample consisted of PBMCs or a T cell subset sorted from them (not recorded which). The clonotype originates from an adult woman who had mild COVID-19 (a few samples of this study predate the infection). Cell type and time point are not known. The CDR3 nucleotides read TGTGCCAGCAGCTTTACCCCTAGCCACGAAAATGAGCAGTTCTTC. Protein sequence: CASSFTPSHENEQFF. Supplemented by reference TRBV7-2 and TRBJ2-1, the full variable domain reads GAGVSQSPSNKVTEKGKDVELRCDPISGHTALYWYRQSLGQGLEFLIYFQGNSAPDKSGLPSDRFSAERTGGSVSTLTIQRTQQEDSAVYLCASSFTPSHENEQFFGPGTRLTVL.